The 24 T cell receptor beta chains below come from one sample, sequenced in a study of T cell changes during pregnancy in multiple sclerosis. Method: immunoSEQ multiplex PCR; TCRdb's copy keeps in-frame clones and lacks some. The repertoire includes fewer than 20,000 clones, 88% of them detected once, and about 1.3% sits in the top ten. The source was CD4+ T cells from peripheral blood mononuclear cells, collected in the first trimester of pregnancy. The receptor source for this set is a female donor in good health, enrolled as a control in a pregnancy study.

The genes are TRBV7-6 and TRBJ2-1; 8 nucleotides align to TRBD2. The V and J ends lost 5 bases and 2 bases, in that order; junction bases with no gene match: 5. Germline assignment: CDR1 SGHVS and CDR2 FNYEAQ. The CDR3 covers 15 residues. CDR3 residues: CASSASSGPYNEQFF. CDR3 bases: TGTGCCAGCAGCGCTTCTAGCGGGCCCTACAATGAGCAGTTCTTC.

The V and J genes are TRBV4-1 and TRBJ2-7, with 10 nucleotides matching TRBD2. With 0 bases clipped from V and 3 bases from J, the junction kept 11 bases outside the gene matches. CDR1 is MGHRA, CDR2 YSYEKL, per germline. This CDR3 spans 18 amino acids. The chain's CDR3 is CASSQDRSSSGGFYEQYF. CDR3 sequence (DNA): TGCGCCAGCAGCCAAGATCGGTCGTCTAGCGGGGGTTTCTACGAGCAGTACTTC.

The V gene is TRBV5-4, the J gene TRBJ1-6, with D possibly TRBD1 on 5 matching bases. This CDR3 is built from 14 residues. Germline assignment: CDR1 SGHNT and CDR2 YYREEE (reference sequence). V was shortened by 4 bases and J by 8 bases, with 13 bases between the two germline ends. For the CDR3, the DNA is TGTGCCAGCAGCGCGGGGACTGACGATTCACCCCTCCACTTT. Translating gives CASSAGTDDSPLHF.

This clone was seen just once. The chain combines TRBV4-1 with TRBJ1-4, with unresolved D. The CDR3 has 16 amino acids. The V gene's germline CDR1 is MGHRA and CDR2 YSYEKL. Trimming stripped 3 bases from V and 0 bases from J, with 11 bases between. As DNA, the CDR3 is TGCGCCAGCAGCCATTTCACAGCTGCAACTAATGAAAAACTGTTTTTT. Residues: CASSHFTAATNEKLFF.

The rearrangement joins TRBV4-3 to TRBJ2-7; 9 bases map to TRBD1. The J segment lost 4 bases and the V segment lost 1 base, leaving 8 bases of the junction unmatched. Germline values: CDR1 LGHNA, CDR2 YSLEER. The CDR3 covers 16 residues. The CDR3 DNA is TGCGCCAGCAGCCAAGCTCATCGGGACAGGGTATACGAGCAGTACTTC. This sequence encodes CASSQAHRDRVYEQYF.

This chain joins TRBV5-4 and TRBJ1-6; the D is unclear. Germline V gene lookup returns CDR1 SGHNT and CDR2 YYREEE (reference sequence). This CDR3 contains 13 residues. Trimming shortened V by 1 base and J by 9 bases, and 8 bases separated the two germline ends. The CDR3 region is CASSLSRVSPLHF. CDR3 sequence (DNA): TGTGCCAGCAGCTTGTCGCGGGTTTCACCCCTCCACTTT.

The chain carries TRBV7-2 and TRBJ2-1; 9 nucleotides match TRBD2. Germline assignment: CDR1 SGHTA and CDR2 FQGNSA. This CDR3 comprises 15 residues. The ends lost 2 bases at V and 5 bases at J; junction bases unmatched: 4. The CDR3: CASSLFLAGHNEQFF. DNA of the CDR3: TGTGCCAGCAGCTTATTCCTAGCGGGGCACAATGAGCAGTTCTTC.

The rearrangement joins TRBV30 to TRBJ1-3, with D perhaps matching TRBD1 (6 bases). The CDR3 covers 14 residues. Germline loops: CDR1 GTSNPN, CDR2 SVGIG (reference sequence). Between the trimmed V and J ends, which lost 3 bases and 0 bases, there was a span of 9 bases. The CDR3 nucleotides are TGTGCCTGGAGGGGAGGGGGCTCTGGAAACACCATATATTTT. Residues: CAWRGGGSGNTIYF.

A few counts support this clone. The chain recombines TRBV5-1 with TRBJ2-5, with D hard to call. The CDR3 sequence is 12 residues long. V was clipped by 4 bases and J by 2 bases, with 6 bases between them. From germline, CDR1 is SGHRS and CDR2 YFSETQ. This CDR3 reads CASSAGQETQYF. The CDR3 nucleotides are TGCGCCAGCAGCGCCGGTCAAGAGACCCAGTACTTC.

The J gene is TRBJ1-1, the V gene TRBV5-1; D is unclear. Between the trimmed V and J ends, which lost 4 bases and 1 base, there was a span of 11 bases. CDR3 size: 14 residues. Germline V lookup: CDR1 SGHRS, CDR2 YFSETQ. This CDR3 is CASSPDTANTEAFF. CDR3 DNA: TGCGCCAGCAGCCCTGACACCGCGAACACTGAAGCTTTCTTT. The full variable domain, with the rest looked up from reference TRBV5-1 and TRBJ1-1, is KAGVTQTPRYLIKTRGQQVTLSCSPISGHRSVSWYQQTPGQGLQFLFEYFSETQRNKGNFPGRFSGRQFSNSRSEMNVSTLELGDSALYLCASSPDTANTEAFFGQGTRLTVV.

The rearrangement joins TRBV4-2 to TRBJ2-1; D is possibly TRBD1 (6 bases). The V end was cut by 0 bases, the J end by 10 bases, with 10 bases between. The CDR3 extends over 13 amino acids. Germline V gives CDR1 LGHNA, CDR2 YNFKEQ. Here the CDR3 reads CASSQELGAEQFF. In DNA form, the CDR3 reads TGTGCCAGCAGCCAAGAACTGGGGGCCGAGCAGTTCTTC.

The rearrangement joins TRBV7-8 to TRBJ2-7; 7 bases line up with TRBD1. Germline CDR1 is SGHVS and CDR2 is FQNEAQ. After removal of 5 bases from V and 4 bases from J, the junction contained 8 bases not matched to a gene. This CDR3 contains 14 residues. CDR3: CASSKQDRDYEQYF. Here the CDR3 DNA reads TGTGCCAGCAGCAAACAAGACAGGGATTACGAGCAGTACTTC.

This chain joins TRBV5-6 and TRBJ2-5, with TRBD1 as a possible D gene (5 bases). V was shortened by 4 bases and J by 5 bases, with 15 bases between the two germline ends. The germline gives CDR1 SGHDT, CDR2 YYEEEE. This CDR3 region has 14 residues. CDR3 in amino acids: CASSQETEWETQYF. The CDR3 region has the DNA TGTGCCAGCAGCCAAGAGACAGAATGGGAGACCCAGTACTTC.

The chain combines TRBV6-6 with TRBJ1-1, with D perhaps matching TRBD1 (6 bases). Germline V lookup: CDR1 MNHNY, CDR2 SVGAGI (reference sequence). V was clipped by 7 bases and J by 1 base, with 13 bases between them. This CDR3 is built from 14 residues. DNA of the CDR3: TGTGCCAGCAAAATCGGGGGGCCGAACACTGAAGCTTTCTTT. It yields the protein CASKIGGPNTEAFF.

V is TRBV6-6 and J is TRBJ2-7; no clear D gene. Looked up from germline, CDR1 is MNHNY and CDR2 is SVGAGI (reference sequence). The V gene lost 5 bases and the J gene lost 5 bases, with 13 bases spanning the gap. The CDR3 has 13 residues. DNA for the CDR3: TGTGCCAGCAGTGGCCCGGGTAGGAACGAGCAGTACTTC. The encoded protein is CASSGPGRNEQYF.

CDR3: CASSPGTGVLNTEAFF. The CDR3 nucleotides are TGTGCCAGCTCACCAGGGACAGGGGTCCTGAACACTGAAGCTTTCTTT. The chain has TRBV18 and TRBJ1-1; 10 bases agree with TRBD1. The CDR3 is 16 residues long. The germline CDR1 and CDR2 sequences are KGHSH and LQKENI. Losses at the gene ends were 2 bases for V and 0 bases for J; bases not matched to a gene: 3.

The chain is built from TRBV6-6 and TRBJ1-2, with 9 positions matching TRBD1. Germline-derived CDR1 and CDR2 are MNHNY and SVGAGI (reference sequence). The CDR3 is 15 residues long. The ends lost 5 bases at V and 8 bases at J; junction bases unmatched: 12. The CDR3 DNA reads as TGTGCCAGCAGTACCGCACAGGGGGCTTATAAGGGCTACACCTTC. This codes for CASSTAQGAYKGYTF.

The chain uses TRBV7-8 and TRBJ1-2, with D possibly matching TRBD1 (6 bases). The germline V gene has CDR1 SGHVS and CDR2 FQNEAQ. This CDR3 is 13 amino acids long. Trimming took 1 base from V and 3 from J, leaving 6 bases between them. The CDR3 is CASSLDRDYGYTF. DNA for the CDR3: TGTGCCAGCAGCTTAGACAGGGACTATGGCTACACCTTC.

The J gene is TRBJ2-4, the V gene TRBV7-8, with a tentative D call TRBD1 (5 bases). The V and J ends lost 1 base and 0 bases respectively, with 10 bases between them. CDR1 is SGHVS, CDR2 FQNEAQ, per germline. The CDR3 is 16 residues long. The CDR3 sequence: CASSLGRTPAKNIQYF. The CDR3 nucleotides read TGTGCCAGCAGCTTAGGCCGGACACCAGCCAAAAACATTCAGTACTTC.

The chain joins TRBV5-1 to TRBJ1-3, with 9 bases aligning to TRBD1. The CDR3 totals 16 residues. The V segment lost 0 bases and the J segment 3 bases; nucleotides outside the gene matches: 4. Germline V CDR1 and CDR2: SGHRS, YFSETQ. CDR3 loop: CASSLGQGGFGNTIYF. The CDR3 DNA sequence: TGCGCCAGCAGCTTGGGACAGGGGGGATTTGGAAACACCATATATTTT.

The chain combines TRBV6-6 with TRBJ1-2, with TRBD1 identical over 7 bases. The trim removed 6 bases at V and 2 bases at J, leaving 12 bases unmatched. This CDR3 contains 16 residues. Per the germline V gene, CDR1 is MNHNY and CDR2 is SVGAGI (reference sequence). This chain's CDR3 is CASSHTGTVDNYGYTF. CDR3 nucleotides: TGTGCCAGCAGCCATACTGGGACAGTAGACAACTATGGCTACACCTTC.

The CDR3 DNA follows: TGTGCCAGCAGCCCAGGAATGCAGAACACTGAAGCTTTCTTT. Translating it yields CASSPGMQNTEAFF. This rearrangement joins TRBV5-6 to TRBJ1-1; the D is unclear. This CDR3 has 14 amino acids. Trimming cost V 4 bases and J 1 base, with 11 bases left between them. The germline V gene encodes CDR1 SGHDT and CDR2 YYEEEE.

This chain links TRBV7-9 with TRBJ1-3, with a tentative D call TRBD1 (5 bases). Germline V CDR1 and CDR2: SEHNR, FQNEAQ (reference sequence). V lost 5 bases to trimming and J lost 3 bases, with 14 bases between them. The CDR3 is 15 residues long. The CDR3 bases are TGTGCCAGCAGCCCTCTTCGACAGAGTGGAAACACCATATATTTT. This sequence encodes CASSPLRQSGNTIYF.

V and J are TRBV9 and TRBJ1-1; possibly TRBD1 for D (6 bases). There are 14 residues in the CDR3. The germline V and J ends were trimmed by 4 bases and 0 bases, with 10 bases remaining between them. Germline-derived CDR1 and CDR2 are SGDLS and YYNGEE. In DNA, the CDR3 is TGTGCCAGCAGCTCGAGGACAGTGAACACTGAAGCTTTCTTT. Its translation: CASSSRTVNTEAFF. Using reference TRBV9 and TRBJ1-1 for the parts outside the CDR3, the full variable domain is DSGVTQTPKHLITATGQRVTLRCSPRSGDLSVYWYQQSLDQGLQFLIQYYNGEERAKGNILERFSAQQFPDLHSELNLSSLELGDSALYFCASSSRTVNTEAFFGQGTRLTVV.